This is a list of T cell receptor beta chains from one sample in a study of T-cell reconstitution after alpha-beta-depleted transplantation in children. TCRdb called the PCR reads again in MiXCR, with one record for every CDR3 protein. The sample has about 340,000 distinct CDR3 sequences, about a tenth seen once. Sequencing used PBMCs from the stem cell graft donor, obtained from the stem cell graft. The origin of the receptors is a human donor who donated a stem cell graft to a child with acute lymphoblastic leukemia. The CDR3 runs from the conserved cysteine through the conserved F or W. A D gene is named only where the DNA matches it firmly. A row's size may be missing; if present it is once, few, many or a size class.

TRBJ2-2 | TRBV5-5 | few | - | TGTGCCAGCAGCTTGGTAACCCACCTCGAGGTGTTTTTT | CASSLVTHLEVFF
TRBJ2-1 | TRBV6-5 | few | - | TGTGCCAGCAGTTACTCGGGGGGGGGCGATGAGCAGTTCTTC | CASSYSGGGDEQFF
TRBJ2-7 | TRBV29-1 | - | TRBD2 | TGCAGCGTTCTTGGACTAGCGGGAGTCCCCTACGAGCAGTACTTC | CSVLGLAGVPYEQYF
TRBJ1-3 | TRBV7-9 | few | TRBD1 | TGTGCCAGCAGCTTACGGACAGGGGGCTTCTCTGGAAACACCATATATTTT | CASSLRTGGFSGNTIYF
TRBJ2-1 | TRBV6-2/TRBV6-3 | few | TRBD1 | TGTGCCAGCAGTTACGGGGGACAGCTTGAGCAGTTCTTC | CASSYGGQLEQFF
TRBJ2-7 | TRBV7-2 | - | - | TGTGCCAGCAGCTCCCGCAGTGGACTGGCCTACGAGCAGTACTTC | CASSSRSGLAYEQYF
TRBJ2-3 | TRBV7-2 | few | TRBD2 | TGTGCCAGCAGCTTACCCAGCGGGAGGTCAGATACGCAGTATTTT | CASSLPSGRSDTQYF
TRBJ2-1 | TRBV2 | - | TRBD2 | TGTGCCAGCAGGGGTGCTACTAGCGGGAGCAAGCCTGAGCAGTTCTTC | CASRGATSGSKPEQFF
TRBJ1-2 | TRBV10-3 | few | - | TGTGCCATCAGTGAGGACAGTAACTATGGCTACACCTTC | CAISEDSNYGYTF
TRBJ2-1 | TRBV6-5 | few | TRBD1 | TGTGCCAGCAGTTACGAGGACAGGGGTGCTTCCAATGAGCAGTTCTTC | CASSYEDRGASNEQFF
TRBJ2-5 | TRBV20-1 | many | - | TGCAGTGCGCCGAAGTCACTACTTCAAGAGACCCAGTACTTC | CSAPKSLLQETQYF
TRBJ2-1 | TRBV5-1 | few | - | TGCGCCAGCAGCTTGGCTCAGGGCCTCGATGAGCAGTTCTTC | CASSLAQGLDEQFF
TRBJ1-2 | TRBV7-9 | many | - | TGTGCCAGCAGCCTAGGGGCAGTCGACAACTATGGCTACACCTTC | CASSLGAVDNYGYTF
TRBJ2-3 | TRBV20-1 | few | - | TGCAGTGCCCCCCCATCGACTCGAAGCACAGATACGCAGTATTTT | CSAPPSTRSTDTQYF
TRBJ2-1 | TRBV20-1 | - | TRBD2 | TGCAGTGCTAGAGATCAAGGACTAGCGGGACGAGCCTACAATGAGCAGTTCTTC | CSARDQGLAGRAYNEQFF
TRBJ1-5 | TRBV5-6 | - | - | TGTGCCAGCAGCTTAGGAAGGGGGGGGCCCCTTGGCAATCAGCCCCAGCATTTT | CASSLGRGGPLGNQPQHF
TRBJ2-1 | TRBV5-1 | many | - | TGCGCCAGCAGCCCTCAGGACACCCCTCTAAATGAGCAGTTCTTC | CASSPQDTPLNEQFF
TRBJ2-1 | TRBV29-1 | few | TRBD1 | TGCAGCGCTCGGACAGGCCCTACCTACAATGAGCAGTTCTTC | CSARTGPTYNEQFF
TRBJ2-7 | TRBV5-4 | many | TRBD2 | TGTGCCAGCAGCTTCGGCAGAAACGGGACTAGCCCGAGGAGTTACGAGCAGTACTTC | CASSFGRNGTSPRSYEQYF
TRBJ2-4 | TRBV5-1 | - | - | TGCGCCAGCAGCTCGTTCGCCCAGGGTACGGTAGCCAAAAACAGTCAGTACTTC | CASSSFAQGTVAKNSQYF
TRBJ2-7 | TRBV9 | few | - | TGTGCCAGCAGCGCAGGACTGGGTGAGAATACGAGGCAGTACTTC | CASSAGLGENTRQYF
TRBJ2-2 | TRBV4-3 | - | TRBD2 | TGCGCCAGCAGCCAATTCGCAGCGGGAGCCGGGGCCGGGGAGCTGTTTTTT | CASSQFAAGAGAGELFF
TRBJ2-1 | TRBV12-3/TRBV12-4 | - | TRBD2 | TGTGCCAGCATGAAGAGGTGGGTAGCGGGAGGGAGATACAATGAGCAGTTCTTC | CASMKRWVAGGRYNEQFF
TRBJ2-1 | TRBV2 | - | TRBD2 | TGTGCCAGCAGAGTAGCGGGGTTGACCTACAATGAGCAGTTCTTC | CASRVAGLTYNEQFF
TRBJ2-5 | TRBV5-1 | - | - | TGCGCCAGCAGGGCGGGACAAAGAAACCGACAAGAGACCCAGTACTTC | CASRAGQRNRQETQYF
TRBJ2-3 | TRBV20-1 | few | - | TGCAGTGCTATCCATTCTTGGGACTCCGTAACCTCTACAGATACGCAGTATTTT | CSAIHSWDSVTSTDTQYF
TRBJ2-1 | TRBV20-1 | few | TRBD2 | TGCAGTGCTAGAGGCAAGACTAGCGGGAAGTTCTACAATGAGCAGTTCTTC | CSARGKTSGKFYNEQFF